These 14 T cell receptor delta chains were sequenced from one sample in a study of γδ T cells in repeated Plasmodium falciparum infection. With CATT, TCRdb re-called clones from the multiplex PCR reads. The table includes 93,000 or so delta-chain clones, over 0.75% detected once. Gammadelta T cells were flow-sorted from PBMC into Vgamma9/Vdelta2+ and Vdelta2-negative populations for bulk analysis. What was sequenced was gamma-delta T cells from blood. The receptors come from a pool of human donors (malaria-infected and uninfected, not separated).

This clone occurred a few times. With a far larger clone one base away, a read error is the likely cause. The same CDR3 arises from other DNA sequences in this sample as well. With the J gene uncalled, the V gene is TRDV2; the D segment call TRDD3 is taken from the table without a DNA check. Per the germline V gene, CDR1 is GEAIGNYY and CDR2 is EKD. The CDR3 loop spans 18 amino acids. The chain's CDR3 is CACDTVGTGGSLPDKLIF. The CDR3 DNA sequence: TGTGCCTGTGACACCGTCGGTACTGGGGGATCCCTCCCCGATAAACTAATCTTT.

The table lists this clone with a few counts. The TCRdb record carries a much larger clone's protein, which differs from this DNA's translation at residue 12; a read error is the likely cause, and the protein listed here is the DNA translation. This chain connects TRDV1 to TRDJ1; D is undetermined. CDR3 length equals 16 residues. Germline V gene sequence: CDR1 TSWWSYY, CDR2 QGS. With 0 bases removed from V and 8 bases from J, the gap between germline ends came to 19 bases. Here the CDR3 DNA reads TGTGCTCTTGGGGAACTACGGGTCAGGGAAGAGGGCAAACTCATCTTT. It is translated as CALGELRVREEGKLIF.

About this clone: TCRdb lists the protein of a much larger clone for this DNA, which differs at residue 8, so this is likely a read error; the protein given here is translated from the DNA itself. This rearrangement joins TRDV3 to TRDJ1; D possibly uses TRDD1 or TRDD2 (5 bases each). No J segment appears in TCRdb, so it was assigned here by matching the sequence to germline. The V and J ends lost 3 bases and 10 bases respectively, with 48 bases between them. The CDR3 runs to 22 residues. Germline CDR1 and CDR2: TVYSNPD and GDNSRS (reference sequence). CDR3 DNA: TGTGCCTTCAATCACCTTCTTTCTCCGTCGGTACTCTCAAATATCGGAGGTTGGAGACTCATCTTT. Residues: CAFNHLLSPSVLSNIGGWRLIF.

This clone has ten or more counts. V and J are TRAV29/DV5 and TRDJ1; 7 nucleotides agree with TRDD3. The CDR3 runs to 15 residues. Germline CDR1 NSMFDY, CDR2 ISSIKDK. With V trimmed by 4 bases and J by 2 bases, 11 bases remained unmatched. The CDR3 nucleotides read TGTGCAGCAGCTACTGGGGCTCTACCGACCGATAAACTCATCTTT. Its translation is CAAATGALPTDKLIF.

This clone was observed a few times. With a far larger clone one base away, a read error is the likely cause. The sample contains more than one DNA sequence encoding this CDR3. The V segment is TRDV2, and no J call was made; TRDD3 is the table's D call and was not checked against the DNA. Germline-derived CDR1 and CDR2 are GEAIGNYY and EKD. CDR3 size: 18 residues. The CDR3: CACSSLGTGGPYTDKLIF. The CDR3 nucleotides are TGTGCCTGTTCTTCCTTGGGTACTGGGGGACCTTACACCGATAAACTTATCTTT.

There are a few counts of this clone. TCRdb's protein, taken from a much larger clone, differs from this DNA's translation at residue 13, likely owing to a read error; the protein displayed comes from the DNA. CDR3 bases: TGTGCTCTTGGGTACCTAACGAGGGGACCCCCCGGGGGCACCGATAAACTCATCTTT. Its protein product is CALGYLTRGPPGGTDKLIF. The gene calls are TRDV1 and TRDJ1; possible D gene TRDD3, 5 bases. TCRdb lists no J gene, so it was determined here by aligning the DNA to germline. CDR1 is TSWWSYY and CDR2 is QGS in the germline V gene. V gave up 5 bases and J gave up 1 base, with 26 bases separating them. The CDR3 extends over 19 amino acids.

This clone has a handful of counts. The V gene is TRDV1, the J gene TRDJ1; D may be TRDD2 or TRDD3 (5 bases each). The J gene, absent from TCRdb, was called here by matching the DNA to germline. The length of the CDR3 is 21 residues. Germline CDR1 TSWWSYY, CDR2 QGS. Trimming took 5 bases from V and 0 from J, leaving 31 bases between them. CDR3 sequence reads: CALGTQASLRRRGPYTDKLIF. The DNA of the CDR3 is TGTGCTCTTGGGACCCAGGCCTCCCTACGGCGGAGGGGGCCGTACACCGATAAACTCATCTTT.

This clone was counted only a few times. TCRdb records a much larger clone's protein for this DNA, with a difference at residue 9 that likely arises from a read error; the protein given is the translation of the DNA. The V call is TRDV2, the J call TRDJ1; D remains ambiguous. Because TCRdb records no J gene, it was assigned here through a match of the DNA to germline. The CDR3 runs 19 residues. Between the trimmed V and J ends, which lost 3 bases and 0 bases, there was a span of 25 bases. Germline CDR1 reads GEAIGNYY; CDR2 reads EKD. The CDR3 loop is CACDSKKLRGDLYTDKLIF. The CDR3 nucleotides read TGTGCCTGTGACTCCAAAAAACTGAGGGGCGACCTGTACACCGATAAACTCATCTTT.

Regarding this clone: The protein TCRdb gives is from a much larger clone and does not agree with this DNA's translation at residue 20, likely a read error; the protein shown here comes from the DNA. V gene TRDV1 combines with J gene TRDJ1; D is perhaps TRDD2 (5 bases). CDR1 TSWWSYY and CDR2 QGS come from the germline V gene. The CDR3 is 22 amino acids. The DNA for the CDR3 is TGTGCTCTTGGGGCACCTTCGTATCCATTACCGCTCCAGAGGGAATATATGGGTAAACACATCTTT. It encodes CALGAPSYPLPLQREYMGKHIF.

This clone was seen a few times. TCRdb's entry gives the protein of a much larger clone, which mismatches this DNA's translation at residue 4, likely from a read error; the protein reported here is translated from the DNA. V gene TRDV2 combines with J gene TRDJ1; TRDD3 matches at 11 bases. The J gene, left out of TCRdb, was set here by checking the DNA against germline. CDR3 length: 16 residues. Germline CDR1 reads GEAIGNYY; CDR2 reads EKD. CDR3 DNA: TGTGCCTGTTACACGATGGGGGATACGGACACCGATAAACTCATCTTT. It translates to CACYTMGDTDTDKLIF.

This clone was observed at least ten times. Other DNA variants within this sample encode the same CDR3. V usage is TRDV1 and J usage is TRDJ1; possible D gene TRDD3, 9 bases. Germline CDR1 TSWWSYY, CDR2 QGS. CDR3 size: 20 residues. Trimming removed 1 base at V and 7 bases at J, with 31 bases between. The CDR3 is CALGEPNDFLQPGGSLKLIF. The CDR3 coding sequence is TGTGCTCTTGGGGAACCTAACGACTTCCTACAACCTGGGGGATCCCTTAAACTCATCTTT.

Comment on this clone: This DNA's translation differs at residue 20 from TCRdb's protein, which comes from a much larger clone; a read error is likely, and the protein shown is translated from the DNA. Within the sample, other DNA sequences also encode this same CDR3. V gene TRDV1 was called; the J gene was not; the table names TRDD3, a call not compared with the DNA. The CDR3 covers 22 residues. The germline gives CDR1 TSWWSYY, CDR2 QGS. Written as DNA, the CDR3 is TGTGCTCTTGGGGAATTAATGAGTAATTTCTTCCGGGGATACTCCGGCGCCGATAAACGCATCTTT. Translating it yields CALGELMSNFFRGYSGADKRIF.

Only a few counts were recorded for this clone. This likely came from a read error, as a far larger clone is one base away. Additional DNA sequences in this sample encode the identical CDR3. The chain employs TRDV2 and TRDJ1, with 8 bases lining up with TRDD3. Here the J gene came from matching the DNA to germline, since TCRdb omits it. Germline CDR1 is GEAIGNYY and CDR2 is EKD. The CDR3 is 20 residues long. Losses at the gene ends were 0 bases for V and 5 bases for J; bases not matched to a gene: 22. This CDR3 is CACDTGVAGYGIGFTDKLIF. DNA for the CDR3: TGTGCCTGTGACACCGGAGTGGCGGGATACGGAATTGGCTTCACAGATAAACTCATCTTT.

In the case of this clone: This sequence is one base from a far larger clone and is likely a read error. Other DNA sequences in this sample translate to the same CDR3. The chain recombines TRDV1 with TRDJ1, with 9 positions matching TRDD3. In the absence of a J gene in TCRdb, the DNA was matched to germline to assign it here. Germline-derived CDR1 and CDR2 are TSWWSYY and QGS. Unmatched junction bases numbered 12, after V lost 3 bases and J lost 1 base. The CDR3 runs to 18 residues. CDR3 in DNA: TGTGCTCTTGGGGAGGGGATACGCGGTTTCGTGGGCACCGATAAACTCATCTTT. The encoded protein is CALGEGIRGFVGTDKLIF.